What follows are 6 T cell receptor beta chains derived from one specimen sequenced in a study of blood T cell repertoires in COVID-19. The repertoire was sequenced with immunoSEQ multiplex PCR; TCRdb's copy has only in-frame clones and lacks some. Among about 26,000 clones, around two thirds were seen once, and the ten largest hold less than 7.5%. Sequenced sample: peripheral blood. The receptors were gathered from a man aged 55 to 70 with active or convalescent COVID-19.

J is TRBJ2-2 and V is TRBV5-1, with TRBD1 matching over 7 bases. With 1 base clipped from V and 7 bases from J, the junction kept 10 bases outside the gene matches. Germline CDR1 and CDR2: SGHRS and YFSETQ. This CDR3 region has 16 residues. CDR3 DNA: TGCGCCAGCAGCTTGAAAACTACAGGGGTAGGCGGGGAGCTGTTTTTT. Residues: CASSLKTTGVGGELFF.

This clone was picked up a small number of times. This chain connects TRBV7-6 to TRBJ2-1; D is perhaps TRBD2 (6 bases). Germline V gene sequence: CDR1 SGHVS, CDR2 FNYEAQ. The CDR3 runs to 20 residues. Trimming cost V 1 base and J 0 bases, with 22 bases left between them. The CDR3 spells CASSLGLLAATGSSYNEQFF. CDR3 bases: TGTGCCAGCAGCTTAGGGTTACTAGCAGCTACGGGGAGCTCCTACAATGAGCAGTTCTTC.

The rearrangement uses TRBV5-1 and TRBJ2-2; possibly TRBD2 for D (5 bases). V was cut by 0 bases and J by 5 bases, with 11 bases left in between. The germline V gene encodes CDR1 SGHRS and CDR2 YFSETQ. This CDR3 is built from 15 residues. The CDR3 DNA reads TGCGCCAGCAGCTTGGTGGTTCGGGGAACCGGGGAGCTGTTTTTT. This codes for CASSLVVRGTGELFF.

The rearrangement uses TRBV7-3 and TRBJ2-3; 8 positions agree with TRBD2. V shed 5 bases and J 2 bases; nucleotides not matched to a gene: 12. The length of the CDR3 is 17 residues. Germline lookup yields CDR1 SGHTA and CDR2 FQGTGA. CDR3 DNA sequence: TGTGCCAGCAGCCGCGGGGGGCAGGGGACCTTCACAGATACGCAGTATTTT. It specifies CASSRGGQGTFTDTQYF.

This clone was recorded once. J is TRBJ1-6 and V is TRBV3-1 (or the pseudogene TRBV3-2); 9 bases line up with TRBD1. The J segment lost 7 bases and the V segment lost 4 bases, leaving 5 bases of the junction unmatched. The CDR3 spans 15 residues. Looked up from germline, CDR1 is LGHDT and CDR2 is YNNKEL (reference sequence). CDR3 in amino acids: CASSLDRGRNSPLHF. The CDR3 DNA sequence: TGTGCCAGCAGCCTGGACAGGGGCCGAAATTCACCCCTCCACTTT.

V usage is TRBV9 and J usage is TRBJ2-6; possible D gene TRBD2, 5 bases. The CDR3 totals 18 residues. V lost 0 bases and J 2 bases, leaving 15 bases between the germline ends. CDR1 and CDR2 (germline): SGDLS, YYNGEE. Here the CDR3 DNA reads TGTGCCAGCAGCGTAGAACCATTTGAGGGTGCTGGGGCCAACGTCCTGACTTTC. Translating gives CASSVEPFEGAGANVLTF.